These 10 T cell receptor beta chains were sequenced from one sample in a study of shared T cell receptors in the human thymus (dated by TCRdb to 2020 to 2022). Libraries were prepared through the immunoSEQ multiplex PCR assay. In TCRdb, the immuneACCESS table is reduced to in-frame sequences with V and J assigned. These tables do not hold every clone; where another copy was compared, an unresolved V gene accounts for under half, and the others remain unexplained. This sample lists about 660,000 clones; more than 75% were detected once. In total, the top ten clones hold 0.0085% to 0.012% of the sample. Another study also made use of these data, one on human thymus T cells.

The sequenced sample consisted of thymocytes. These receptors were taken from a boy less than two years old with a congenital heart defect. Donor details come from another sample of the same person, matched by shared clones.

With regard to this clone: This sample includes further DNA sequences coding for the same CDR3. The chain combines TRBV19 with TRBJ1-5; D is perhaps TRBD1 (5 bases). The CDR3 covers 13 residues. Trimming removed 4 bases from V and 4 bases from J, with 8 bases in between. Germline assignment: CDR1 LNHDA and CDR2 SQIVND (reference sequence). The CDR3 protein is CASSRQGNQPQHF. The CDR3 nucleotides are TGTGCCAGTAGTAGGCAGGGAAATCAGCCCCAGCATTTT.

The chain couples TRBV7-2 to TRBJ2-2; 10 bases align to TRBD2. V shed 4 bases and J 1 base; nucleotides not matched to a gene: 3. Germline lookup yields CDR1 SGHTA and CDR2 FQGNSA. The CDR3 is made up of 16 amino acids. For the CDR3, the DNA is TGTGCCAGCAGCTCCCGGACTAGCGGGAACACCGGGGAGCTGTTTTTT. Amino acid sequence: CASSSRTSGNTGELFF.

The CDR3 nucleotides are TGTGCCAGCAGCCGGACGGGAGGGCTCCCAGATACGCAGTATTTT. Its protein is CASSRTGGLPDTQYF. The V gene is TRBV7-9, the J gene TRBJ2-3; 8 bases map to TRBD2. Losses at the gene ends were 5 bases for V and 4 bases for J; bases not matched to a gene: 8. The V gene's germline CDR1 is SEHNR and CDR2 FQNEAQ (reference sequence). CDR3 length: 15 residues. Filled out from reference TRBV7-9 and TRBJ2-3, the complete variable domain reads DTGVSQNPRHKITKRGQNVTFRCDPISEHNRLYWYRQTLGQGPEFLTYFQNEAQLEKSRLLSDRFSAERPKGSFSTLEIQRTEQGDSAMYLCASSRTGGLPDTQYFGPGTRLTVL.

The genes are TRBV5-1 and TRBJ2-3; 9 nucleotides align to TRBD2. Germline lookup yields CDR1 SGHRS and CDR2 YFSETQ. Germline trimming cut 0 bases from V and 0 bases from J; bases unmatched to any gene: 5. This CDR3 contains 17 residues. CDR3: CASSLVGLALSTDTQYF. In DNA, the CDR3 is TGCGCCAGCAGCTTGGTGGGACTAGCACTGAGCACAGATACGCAGTATTTT.

The chain combines TRBV2 with TRBJ2-1; 12 bases are a match to TRBD2. CDR3 size: 16 residues. Looked up from germline, CDR1 is SNHLY and CDR2 is FYNNEI. Trimming removed 5 bases from V and 5 bases from J; junction bases left unmatched: 7. The CDR3: CASSPPASGGDNEQFF. The CDR3 bases are TGTGCCAGCAGTCCCCCGGCTAGCGGGGGGGACAATGAGCAGTTCTTC. The variable domain in full, completed from reference TRBV2 and TRBJ2-1, reads EPEVTQTPSHQVTQMGQEVILRCVPISNHLYFYWYRQILGQKVEFLVSFYNNEISEKSEIFDDQFSVERPDGSNFTLKIRSTKLEDSAMYFCASSPPASGGDNEQFFGPGTRLTVL.

This chain links TRBV10-2 with TRBJ2-2, with 8 positions matching TRBD1. Trimming took 6 bases from V and 0 from J; bases not matched to a gene: 3. CDR1 is WSHSY, CDR2 SAAADI, per germline. The CDR3 loop spans 15 amino acids. In nucleotides, the CDR3 is TGCGCCAGCAGACTGGGACAGGCGAACACCGGGGAGCTGTTTTTT. The encoded protein is CASRLGQANTGELFF.

This sequence joins TRBV6-1 and TRBJ2-1; D remains ambiguous. This CDR3 contains 13 residues. Germline CDR1 is MNHNS and CDR2 is SASEGT. Deletions cut 7 bases from V and 2 bases from J, with 9 bases between. CDR3 nucleotides: TGTGCCAGCAAACTGGGCCCCTACAATGAGCAGTTCTTC. Its translation: CASKLGPYNEQFF.

The chain carries TRBV13 and TRBJ2-1, with TRBD2 matching 11 bases. This CDR3 is 16 amino acids long. V shed 1 base and J 4 bases; nucleotides not matched to a gene: 3. Germline assignment: CDR1 PRHDT and CDR2 FYEKMQ (reference sequence). The CDR3 protein is CASSLAGTSGYNEQFF. The CDR3 region has the DNA TGTGCCAGCAGCTTAGCCGGGACTAGCGGTTACAATGAGCAGTTCTTC. The full variable domain, with the rest looked up from reference TRBV13 and TRBJ2-1, is AAGVIQSPRHLIKEKRETATLKCYPIPRHDTVYWYQQGPGQDPQFLISFYEKMQSDKGSIPDRFSAQQFSDYHSELNMSSLELGDSALYFCASSLAGTSGYNEQFFGPGTRLTVL.

This clone was seen only once. V usage is TRBV20-1 and J usage is TRBJ2-1, with a weak D call TRBD2 (6 bases). The CDR3 sequence is 11 residues long. Germline loops: CDR1 DFQATT, CDR2 SNEGSKA (reference sequence). DNA of the CDR3: TGCAAAGCGGGCGTCCTCAATGAGCAGTTCTTC. It codes for CKAGVLNEQFF.

This rearrangement joins TRBV2 to TRBJ2-3; TRBD2 agrees at 14 bases. Trimming removed 6 bases from V and 1 base from J; junction bases left unmatched: 9. This CDR3 comprises 18 residues. Germline CDR1 is SNHLY and CDR2 is FYNNEI. The CDR3 bases are TGTGCCAGCAGGGAGACTAGCGGGAGGGCAGGGGGCACAGATACGCAGTATTTT. It specifies CASRETSGRAGGTDTQYF.